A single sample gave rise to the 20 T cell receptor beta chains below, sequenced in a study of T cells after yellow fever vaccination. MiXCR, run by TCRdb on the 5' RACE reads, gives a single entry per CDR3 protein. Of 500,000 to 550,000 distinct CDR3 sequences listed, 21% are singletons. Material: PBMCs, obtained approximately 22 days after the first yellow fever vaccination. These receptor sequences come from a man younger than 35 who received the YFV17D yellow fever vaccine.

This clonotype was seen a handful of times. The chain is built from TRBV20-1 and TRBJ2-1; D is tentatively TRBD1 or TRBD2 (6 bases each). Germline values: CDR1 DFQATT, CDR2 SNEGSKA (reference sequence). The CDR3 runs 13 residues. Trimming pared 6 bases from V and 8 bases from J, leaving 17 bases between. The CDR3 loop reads CSAPKGGRDEQFF. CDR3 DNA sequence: TGCAGTGCCCCGAAAGGGGGGCGGGATGAGCAGTTCTTC.

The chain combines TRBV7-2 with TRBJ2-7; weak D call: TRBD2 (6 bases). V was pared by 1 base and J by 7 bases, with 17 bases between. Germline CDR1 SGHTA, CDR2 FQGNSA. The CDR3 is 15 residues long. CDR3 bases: TGTGCCAGCAGCTTAGGTTTTCGGGGGTCAAGGGAGCAGTACTTC. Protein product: CASSLGFRGSREQYF.

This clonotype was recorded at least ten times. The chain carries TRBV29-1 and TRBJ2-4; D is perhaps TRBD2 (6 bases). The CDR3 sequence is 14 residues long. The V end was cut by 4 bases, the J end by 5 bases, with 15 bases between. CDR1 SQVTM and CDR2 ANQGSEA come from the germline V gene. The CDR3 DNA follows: TGCAGCGTTGTAGGCGGGGCTGGGGAAAACATTCAGTACTTC. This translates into CSVVGGAGENIQYF.

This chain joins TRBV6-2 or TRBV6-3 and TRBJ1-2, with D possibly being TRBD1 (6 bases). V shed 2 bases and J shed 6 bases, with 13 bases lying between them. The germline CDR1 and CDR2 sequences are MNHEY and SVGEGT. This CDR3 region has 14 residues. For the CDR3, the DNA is TGTGCCAGCAGTTACCTTATGGCAGGGGATGGCTACACCTTC. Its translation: CASSYLMAGDGYTF.

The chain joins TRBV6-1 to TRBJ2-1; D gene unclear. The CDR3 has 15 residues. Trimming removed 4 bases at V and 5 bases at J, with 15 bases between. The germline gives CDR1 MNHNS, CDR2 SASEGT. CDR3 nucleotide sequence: TGTGCCAGCAGTGGGCAGGCCGGCACACACAATGAGCAGTTCTTC. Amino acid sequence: CASSGQAGTHNEQFF.

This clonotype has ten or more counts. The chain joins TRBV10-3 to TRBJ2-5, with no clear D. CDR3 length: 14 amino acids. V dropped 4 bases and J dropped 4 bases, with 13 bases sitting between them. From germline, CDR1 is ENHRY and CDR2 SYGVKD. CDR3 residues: CAISASDASETQYF. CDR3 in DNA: TGTGCCATCAGTGCCTCGGACGCTTCAGAGACCCAGTACTTC.

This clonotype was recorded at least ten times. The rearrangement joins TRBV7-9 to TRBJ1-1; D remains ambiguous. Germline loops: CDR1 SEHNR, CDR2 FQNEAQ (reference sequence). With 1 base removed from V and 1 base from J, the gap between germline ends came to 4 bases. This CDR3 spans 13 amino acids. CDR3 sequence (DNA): TGTGCCAGCAGCTTAGAGTCGAACACTGAAGCTTTCTTT. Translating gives CASSLESNTEAFF.

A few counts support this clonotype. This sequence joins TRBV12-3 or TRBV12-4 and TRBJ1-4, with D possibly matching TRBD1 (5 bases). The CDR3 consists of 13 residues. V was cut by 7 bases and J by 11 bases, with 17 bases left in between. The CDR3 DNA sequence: TGTGCCAGCAAGGCTGACGTCCCAGGGAAACTGTTTTTT. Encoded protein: CASKADVPGKLFF.

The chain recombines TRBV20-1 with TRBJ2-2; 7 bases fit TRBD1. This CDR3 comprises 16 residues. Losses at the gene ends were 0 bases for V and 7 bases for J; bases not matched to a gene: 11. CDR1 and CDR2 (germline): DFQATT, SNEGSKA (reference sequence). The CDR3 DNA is TGCAGTGCTAGAGATAATCGGGCAGGGGGTCACGGGGAGCTGTTTTTT. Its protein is CSARDNRAGGHGELFF.

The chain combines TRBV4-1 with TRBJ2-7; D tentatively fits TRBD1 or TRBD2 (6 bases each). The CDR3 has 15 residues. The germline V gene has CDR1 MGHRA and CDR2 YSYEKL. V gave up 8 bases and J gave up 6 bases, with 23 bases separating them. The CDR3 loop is CASRGIEGTFGEQYF. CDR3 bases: TGCGCCAGCCGGGGGATCGAGGGGACATTCGGCGAGCAGTACTTC.

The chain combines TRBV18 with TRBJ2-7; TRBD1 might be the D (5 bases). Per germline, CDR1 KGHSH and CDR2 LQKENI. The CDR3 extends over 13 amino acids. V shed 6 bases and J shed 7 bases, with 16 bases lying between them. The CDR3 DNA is TGTGCCAGCTCCCCTACCGTAGACAGTGAGCAGTACGTC. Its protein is CASSPTVDSEQYV.

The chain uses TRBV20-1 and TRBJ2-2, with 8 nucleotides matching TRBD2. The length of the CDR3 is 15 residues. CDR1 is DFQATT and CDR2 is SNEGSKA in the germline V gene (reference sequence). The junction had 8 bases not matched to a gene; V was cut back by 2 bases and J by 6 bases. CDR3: CSARSGSSGSGELFF. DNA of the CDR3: TGCAGTGCTAGAAGCGGGTCTAGCGGGTCCGGGGAGCTGTTTTTT.

The CDR3 loop reads CASSTGTYEQYV. CDR3 sequence (DNA): TGTGCCAGTAGTACGGGGACCTACGAGCAGTACGTC. The chain has TRBV19 and TRBJ2-7, with a possible D match to TRBD2 (5 bases). The CDR3 is 12 amino acids. Trimming took off 4 bases at V and 2 bases at J, with 6 bases between the two ends. The germline V gene has CDR1 LNHDA and CDR2 SQIVND (reference sequence).

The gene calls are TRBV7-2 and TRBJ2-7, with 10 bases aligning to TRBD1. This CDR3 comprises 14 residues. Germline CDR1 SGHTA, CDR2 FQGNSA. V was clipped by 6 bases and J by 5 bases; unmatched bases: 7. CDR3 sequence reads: CASSFDRGPNEQYF. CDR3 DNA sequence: TGTGCCAGCAGTTTCGACAGGGGGCCCAACGAGCAGTACTTC.

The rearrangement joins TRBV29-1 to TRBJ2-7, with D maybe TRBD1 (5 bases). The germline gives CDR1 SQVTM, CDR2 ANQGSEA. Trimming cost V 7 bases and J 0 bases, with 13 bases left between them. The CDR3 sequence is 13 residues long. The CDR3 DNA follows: TGCAGCGCCACCGCAGGGAACTCCTACGAGCAGTACTTC. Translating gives CSATAGNSYEQYF.

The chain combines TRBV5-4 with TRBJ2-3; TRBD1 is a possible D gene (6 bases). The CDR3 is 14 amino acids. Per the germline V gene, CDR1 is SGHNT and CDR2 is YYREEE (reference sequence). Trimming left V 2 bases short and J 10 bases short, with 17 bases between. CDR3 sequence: CASSFRTVGEAQYF. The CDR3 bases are TGTGCCAGCAGCTTCCGGACAGTCGGTGAGGCGCAGTATTTT.

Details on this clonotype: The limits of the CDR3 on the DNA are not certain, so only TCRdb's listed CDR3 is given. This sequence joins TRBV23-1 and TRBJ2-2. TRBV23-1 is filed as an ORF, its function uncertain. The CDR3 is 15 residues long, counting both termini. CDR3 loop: CASSQSRGTPGSCFF.

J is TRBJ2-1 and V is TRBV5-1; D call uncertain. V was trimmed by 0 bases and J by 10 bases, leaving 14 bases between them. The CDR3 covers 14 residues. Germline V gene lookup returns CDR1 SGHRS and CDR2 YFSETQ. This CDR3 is CASSLVGSPPEQFF. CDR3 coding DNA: TGCGCCAGCAGCTTGGTGGGCTCGCCGCCGGAGCAGTTCTTC.

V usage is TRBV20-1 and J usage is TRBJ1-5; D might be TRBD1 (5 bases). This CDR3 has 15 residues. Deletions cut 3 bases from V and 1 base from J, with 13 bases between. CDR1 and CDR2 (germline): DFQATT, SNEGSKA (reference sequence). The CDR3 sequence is CSARRGVRSNQPQHF. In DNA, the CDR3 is TGCAGTGCTAGGCGGGGGGTGCGGAGCAATCAGCCCCAGCATTTT.

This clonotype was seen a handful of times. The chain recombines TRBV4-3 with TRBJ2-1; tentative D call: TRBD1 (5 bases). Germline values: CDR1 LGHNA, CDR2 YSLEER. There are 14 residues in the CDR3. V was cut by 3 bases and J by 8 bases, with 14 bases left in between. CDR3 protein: CASSQSRASDEQFF. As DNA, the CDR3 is TGCGCCAGCAGCCAGTCCAGGGCTTCGGATGAGCAGTTCTTC.